This T cell receptor (beta chain) comes out of a study of beta chain features in type 1 diabetes. The study reverse transcribed the entire isolated RNA, so it sequenced expressed TCRB transcripts. This table comes from immunoSEQ multiplex PCR, and its TCRdb copy is limited to in-frame clones, with some not included. The repertoire holds some 270,000 clones, with over 12% as singletons. The CDR3 consists of 16 residues. Germline CDR1 is MNHEY and CDR2 is SMNVEV (reference sequence). V dropped 6 bases and J dropped 3; count of bases not matched to a gene: 10. This TCR derives from a woman aged 40 to 50 in good health. The rearrangement links TRBV27 to TRBJ1-5, with 8 positions matching TRBD1. Sequences were obtained from naive CD4+ T cells from blood. The CDR3 protein is CASRATGVAFNQPQHF. The CDR3 DNA is TGTGCCAGCAGGGCGACAGGGGTCGCCTTCAATCAGCCCCAGCATTTT.